This entry describes one TCR beta chain. It has no known antigen specificity. Base qualities are not provided; no much larger clone lies one nucleotide away. Libraries came from RT-PCR. Sequencing instrument: Illumina HiSeq 2500. Using fastp at Q25 and MiXCR, TCRdb reprocessed the public reads and kept productive beta chains. CDR3 protein duplicates are merged, each entry listing the most common genes and DNA. For this sample the table gives fewer than 800,000 distinct CDR3 sequences, of which 15% to 18% were detected only once. 11% of the sample belongs to the ten largest clones. The entry originates in a study of response to subunit inactivated influenza vaccine (dated 2018 in TCRdb). For the wider study: The study used deep quantitative T cell receptor repertoire profiling to track responses to a trivalent subunit inactivated influenza vaccine.

Broad study findings and their caveats: The authors suggested that each seasonal influenza vaccination may recruit only a limited number of new T cells.

This sequence was found in a man over 45 who received an inactivated influenza vaccine. Donor details come from another sample of the same person, matched by shared clones. This specimen was PBMCs from blood, taken about 11 days after vaccination.

The nucleotide sequence reads TGTGCCAGCAGTCCATCCCTGAGGGCGCGCACCGGGGAGCTGTTTTTT. Translation gives CASSPSLRARTGELFF. Here the chain combines TRBV12-3 or TRBV12-4 and TRBJ2-2; the D region possibly corresponds to TRBD2 (5 bases align). V sheds 5 bases and J sheds 4 bases, leaving 17 bases between their ends. Including the terminal cysteine and phenylalanine, the CDR3 comprises 16 residues. The read is trimmed to its CDR3 DNA, 48 bases read in frame from base 1.